A single sample is the source of the 16 T cell receptor beta chains below, sequenced in a study of beta chain features in type 1 diabetes (dated by TCRdb to between 2017 and 2018). The library came from the immunoSEQ multiplex PCR assay. The entire amount of isolated RNA was reverse transcribed using the High Capacity cDNA Reverse Transcription Kit, so the sequenced TCRB transcripts were expressed ones. Entries here come from immuneACCESS through TCRdb and include only in-frame sequences with V and J called. Some clones fail to appear in such tables; in the studies checked, an unresolved V gene covers under half of the shortfall, and the cause of the remainder is unknown. For this sample there are about 220,000 clones; around 9.9% appear just once. The ten top clones hold over 1% of the sample. Sequencing was done on a sample of central memory CD4+ T cells from blood. The source of these receptors is a man younger than 30 in good health.

This clone was found a few times. This chain links TRBV7-9 with TRBJ2-3; a possible D gene is TRBD2 (5 bases). The V end lost 2 bases, the J end lost 0 bases, and 9 bases lay between the germline ends. CDR3 length equals 15 residues. Germline V CDR1 and CDR2: SEHNR, FQNEAQ (reference sequence). The DNA of the CDR3 is TGTGCCAGCAGCTTATTTGGCGGGAGCACAGATACGCAGTATTTT. Translation gives CASSLFGGSTDTQYF.

V gene TRBV7-6 combines with J gene TRBJ2-2; D gene ambiguous. CDR1 and CDR2 from the germline V gene are SGHVS and FNYEAQ. The ends were cut back, 4 bases at V and 8 bases at J, with 11 bases in the middle. There are 13 residues in the CDR3. As DNA, the CDR3 is TGTGCCAGCAGCTCCCCCGAGGCTGGGGAGCTGTTTTTT. It specifies CASSSPEAGELFF.

A word on this clone: Other nucleotide sequences from this sample produce the same CDR3. V usage is TRBV10-3 and J usage is TRBJ2-1; D perhaps matches TRBD1 (6 bases). Germline V gene lookup returns CDR1 ENHRY and CDR2 SYGVKD. The CDR3 covers 14 residues. V was pared by 6 bases and J by 6 bases, with 15 bases between. In nucleotides, the CDR3 is TGTGCCATCAGCAGGGGTGGCGGCGGCAATGAGCAGTTCTTC. Amino acids: CAISRGGGGNEQFF.

V usage is TRBV10-2 and J usage is TRBJ2-7, with D possibly being TRBD2 (6 bases). Germline values: CDR1 WSHSY, CDR2 SAAADI. The CDR3 sequence is 15 residues long. Trimming removed 0 bases from V and 0 bases from J, with 9 bases in between. CDR3 sequence reads: CASSESEGLSYEQYF. The CDR3, as DNA: TGCGCCAGCAGTGAGTCGGAGGGACTCTCCTACGAGCAGTACTTC.

This chain links TRBV29-1 with TRBJ2-1; 7 bases are shared with TRBD1. J lost 10 bases, V lost 2 bases, and 14 bases had no gene match. The CDR3 loop spans 15 amino acids. The germline CDR1 and CDR2 sequences are SQVTM and ANQGSEA. The CDR3 DNA is TGCAGCGTTGAATCAATTTCTGGTAGGGGGCAGGAGCAGTTCTTC. Its translation is CSVESISGRGQEQFF.

The CDR3 nucleotides read TGTGCCAGCAGCCGAACAGGCGGGGATCCCCTCGAGCAGTACTTC. Amino acids: CASSRTGGDPLEQYF. V and J are TRBV7-9 and TRBJ2-7, with TRBD2 as a possible D gene (6 bases). The CDR3 runs to 15 residues. The V end lost 5 bases, the J end lost 6 bases, and 20 bases lay between the germline ends. From germline, CDR1 is SEHNR and CDR2 FQNEAQ (reference sequence). Looking up the rest from reference TRBV7-9 and TRBJ2-7 gives the full variable domain: DTGVSQNPRHKITKRGQNVTFRCDPISEHNRLYWYRQTLGQGPEFLTYFQNEAQLEKSRLLSDRFSAERPKGSFSTLEIQRTEQGDSAMYLCASSRTGGDPLEQYFGPGTRLTVT.

This clone was counted ten times or more. The chain is built from TRBV4-2 and TRBJ1-4, with 7 bases matching TRBD1. This CDR3 is 17 amino acids long. The V and J ends lost 0 bases and 8 bases, in that order; junction bases with no gene match: 12. CDR1 is LGHNA, CDR2 YNFKEQ, per germline. CDR3 in amino acids: CASSQDGGTAGAEKLFF. The DNA for the CDR3 is TGTGCCAGCAGCCAAGATGGTGGGACAGCGGGGGCAGAAAAACTGTTTTTT.

This clone was recorded many times. J is TRBJ2-7 and V is TRBV30; TRBD1 matches 9 bases. Germline CDR1 reads GTSNPN; CDR2 reads SVGIG (reference sequence). With 4 bases clipped from V and 8 bases from J, the junction kept 9 bases outside the gene matches. This CDR3 region has 13 residues. The CDR3 sequence: CAWTGTGNTKQYF. The DNA for the CDR3 is TGTGCCTGGACCGGGACAGGGAATACCAAGCAGTACTTC. Supplemented by reference TRBV30 and TRBJ2-7, the full variable domain reads SQTIHQWPATLVQPVGSPLSLECTVEGTSNPNLYWYRQAAGRGLQLLFYSVGIGQISSEVPQNLSASRPQDRQFILSSKKLLLSDSGFYLCAWTGTGNTKQYFGPGTRLTVT.

There are a few counts of this clone. The chain couples TRBV18 to TRBJ2-1, with 13 bases matching TRBD2. V gave up 3 bases and J gave up 2 bases; unmatched junction bases: 13. CDR1 is KGHSH and CDR2 is LQKENI in the germline V gene. CDR3 length: 20 amino acids. This chain's CDR3 is CASSPLGTSGVNSPYNEQFF. The CDR3 DNA follows: TGTGCCAGCTCACCCTTGGGGACTAGCGGGGTCAACAGTCCCTACAATGAGCAGTTCTTC.

The chain joins TRBV28 to TRBJ1-2; D not resolved. The V end was cut by 10 bases, the J end by 0 bases, with 12 bases between. CDR3 length: 13 residues. From germline, CDR1 is MDHEN and CDR2 SYDVKM. The CDR3 DNA sequence: TGTGCCATCTCGGAGCGCCCTAACTATGGCTACACCTTC. It specifies CAISERPNYGYTF.

In this sample, this clone turned up a few times. With a much larger clone just one base away, this may be a read error. This same CDR3 is encoded by further DNA sequences in the sample. This chain links TRBV2 with TRBJ2-1; D gene unclear. CDR3 length equals 11 residues. V lost 6 bases to trimming and J lost 4 bases, with 4 bases between them. CDR1 is SNHLY and CDR2 is FYNNEI in the germline V gene. CDR3 protein: CASSAYNEQFF. In DNA form, the CDR3 reads TGTGCCAGCAGCGCGTACAATGAGCAGTTCTTC.

V usage is TRBV4-2 and J usage is TRBJ1-1; tentative D call: TRBD1 (5 bases). Per germline, CDR1 LGHNA and CDR2 YNFKEQ. This CDR3 contains 14 residues. V gave up 1 base and J gave up 6 bases, with 12 bases separating them. CDR3 loop: CASSQVGGDAEAFF. In DNA form, the CDR3 reads TGTGCCAGCAGCCAAGTGGGCGGGGACGCTGAAGCTTTCTTT.

The rearrangement uses TRBV14 and TRBJ2-1, with TRBD2 matching 7 bases. V shed 1 base, J shed 4 bases, and the junction held 4 bases outside the gene matches. Germline CDR1 reads SGHDN; CDR2 reads FVKESK. This CDR3 spans 15 amino acids. Here the CDR3 reads CASSQVGSGYNEQFF. The CDR3, as DNA: TGTGCCAGCAGCCAAGTAGGTAGCGGGTACAATGAGCAGTTCTTC.

A few counts support this clone. This chain links TRBV10-3 with TRBJ2-1; 8 nucleotides line up with TRBD2. Germline CDR1 and CDR2: ENHRY and SYGVKD. The CDR3 contains 15 residues. The ends lost 0 bases at V and 6 bases at J; junction bases unmatched: 4. The CDR3 spells CAISESTGGPNEQFF. The CDR3 DNA sequence: TGTGCCATCAGTGAGTCAACGGGAGGGCCCAATGAGCAGTTCTTC.

CDR3 residues: CAWSPGGTHNYGYTF. The CDR3, as DNA: TGTGCCTGGAGTCCTGGGGGGACACACAACTATGGCTACACCTTC. This chain links TRBV30 with TRBJ1-2, with TRBD1 as a possible D gene (6 bases). The V gene's germline CDR1 is GTSNPN and CDR2 SVGIG (reference sequence). This CDR3 is 15 amino acids long. Trimming removed 2 bases from V and 2 bases from J, with 15 bases in between.

This clone has more than one count but fewer than ten. V and J are TRBV7-9 and TRBJ2-3; D gene unclear. Trimming removed 2 bases from V and 4 bases from J, with 4 bases in between. Germline V lookup: CDR1 SEHNR, CDR2 FQNEAQ (reference sequence). CDR3 length equals 12 residues. The chain's CDR3 is CASSLRADTQYF. The DNA for the CDR3 is TGTGCCAGCAGCTTAAGGGCAGATACGCAGTATTTT.